These 3 T cell receptor beta chains share one sample of origin, sequenced in a study of blood T cell repertoires in COVID-19. Clones were read by immunoSEQ multiplex PCR, and TCRdb kept only the in-frame ones, dropping some. Counted here are 200,000 to 250,000 clones, about four fifths occurring once; the ten biggest clones make up approximately 5%. The material sequenced was PBMCs or T cells enriched from blood (not recorded which). The receptor source for this set is a woman aged 50 to 60 who had been exposed to COVID-19.

The J gene is TRBJ2-5, the V gene TRBV4-1; 13 bases fit TRBD2. Germline V lookup: CDR1 MGHRA, CDR2 YSYEKL. This CDR3 has 16 residues. J gave up 7 bases and V 1 base, and 6 bases lay outside the gene matches. CDR3 sequence: CASSQGLAGGQRTQYF. In DNA, the CDR3 is TGCGCCAGCAGCCAAGGACTAGCGGGGGGTCAGCGGACCCAGTACTTC.

The chain uses TRBV6-6 and TRBJ1-2; D may be TRBD1 (5 bases). V shed 3 bases and J shed 6 bases, with 8 bases lying between them. Germline V gives CDR1 MNHNY, CDR2 SVGAGI (reference sequence). The CDR3 loop spans 12 amino acids. CDR3 sequence (DNA): TGTGCCAGCAGTTATAAGACAGATGGCTACACCTTC. This encodes CASSYKTDGYTF.

The table lists this clone with a few counts. The chain couples TRBV21-1 to TRBJ1-5. TRBV21-1 is a pseudogene. The CDR3 totals 19 residues. The CDR3 region has the DNA TGTGCCAGCAGCAAGGGGTTTGAGGGTGACTCGTATAGCAATCAGCCCCAGCATTTT. It codes for CASSKGFEGDSYSNQPQHF.